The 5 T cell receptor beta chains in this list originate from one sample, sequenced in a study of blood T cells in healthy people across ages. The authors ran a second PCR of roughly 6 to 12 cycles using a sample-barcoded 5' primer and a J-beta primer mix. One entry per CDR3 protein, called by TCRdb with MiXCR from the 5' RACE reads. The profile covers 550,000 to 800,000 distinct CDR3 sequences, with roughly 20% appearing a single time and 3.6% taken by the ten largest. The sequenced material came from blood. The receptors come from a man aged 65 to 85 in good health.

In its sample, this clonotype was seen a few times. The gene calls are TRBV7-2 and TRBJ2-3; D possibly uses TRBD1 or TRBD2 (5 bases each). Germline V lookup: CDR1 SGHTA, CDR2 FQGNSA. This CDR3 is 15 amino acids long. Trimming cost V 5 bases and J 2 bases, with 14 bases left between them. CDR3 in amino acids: CASSQTGTTTDTQYF. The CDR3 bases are TGTGCCAGCAGCCAGACCGGGACCACCACAGATACGCAGTATTTT.

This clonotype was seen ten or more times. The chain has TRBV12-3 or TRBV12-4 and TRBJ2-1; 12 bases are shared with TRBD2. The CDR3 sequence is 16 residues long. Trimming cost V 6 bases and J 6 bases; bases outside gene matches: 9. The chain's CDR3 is CASSRATSGSINEQFF. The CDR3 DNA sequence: TGTGCCAGCAGCCGGGCGACTAGCGGGAGTATCAATGAGCAGTTCTTC.

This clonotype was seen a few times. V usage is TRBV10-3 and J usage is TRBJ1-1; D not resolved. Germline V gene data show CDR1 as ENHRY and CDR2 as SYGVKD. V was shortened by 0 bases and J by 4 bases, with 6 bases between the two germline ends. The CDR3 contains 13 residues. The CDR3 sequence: CAISESLATEAFF. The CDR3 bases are TGTGCCATCAGTGAGTCGCTCGCCACTGAAGCTTTCTTT.

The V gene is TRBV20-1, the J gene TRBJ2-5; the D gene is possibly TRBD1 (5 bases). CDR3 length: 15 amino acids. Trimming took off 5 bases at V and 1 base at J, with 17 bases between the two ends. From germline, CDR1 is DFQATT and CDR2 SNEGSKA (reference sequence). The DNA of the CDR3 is TGCAGTGCTCTGCCGTGGGGCAGATCCCAAGAGACCCAGTACTTC. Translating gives CSALPWGRSQETQYF.

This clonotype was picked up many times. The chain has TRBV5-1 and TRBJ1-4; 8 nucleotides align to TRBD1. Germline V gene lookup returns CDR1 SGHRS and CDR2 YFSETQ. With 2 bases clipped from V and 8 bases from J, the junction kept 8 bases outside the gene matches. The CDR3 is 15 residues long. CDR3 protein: CASSFSWTGSEKLFF. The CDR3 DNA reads TGCGCCAGCAGCTTTTCTTGGACAGGGAGCGAAAAACTGTTTTTT. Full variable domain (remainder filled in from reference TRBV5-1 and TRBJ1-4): KAGVTQTPRYLIKTRGQQVTLSCSPISGHRSVSWYQQTPGQGLQFLFEYFSETQRNKGNFPGRFSGRQFSNSRSEMNVSTLELGDSALYLCASSFSWTGSEKLFFGSGTQLSVL.